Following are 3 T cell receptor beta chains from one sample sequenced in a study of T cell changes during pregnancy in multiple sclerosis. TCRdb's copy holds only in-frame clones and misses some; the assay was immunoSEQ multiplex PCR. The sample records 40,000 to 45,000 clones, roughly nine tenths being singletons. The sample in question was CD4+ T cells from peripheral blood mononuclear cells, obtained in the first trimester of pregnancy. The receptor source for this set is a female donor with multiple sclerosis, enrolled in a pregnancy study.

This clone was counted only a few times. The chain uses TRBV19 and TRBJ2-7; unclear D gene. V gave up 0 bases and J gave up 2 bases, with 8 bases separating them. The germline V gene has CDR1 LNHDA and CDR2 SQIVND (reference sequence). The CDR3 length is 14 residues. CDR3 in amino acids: CASSIDPSTYEQYF. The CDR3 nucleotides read TGTGCCAGTAGTATAGATCCTAGTACCTACGAGCAGTACTTC. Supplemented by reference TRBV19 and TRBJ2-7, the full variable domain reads DGGITQSPKYLFRKEGQNVTLSCEQNLNHDAMYWYRQDPGQGLRLIYYSQIVNDFQKGDIAEGYSVSREKKESFPLTVTSAQKNPTAFYLCASSIDPSTYEQYFGPGTRLTVT.

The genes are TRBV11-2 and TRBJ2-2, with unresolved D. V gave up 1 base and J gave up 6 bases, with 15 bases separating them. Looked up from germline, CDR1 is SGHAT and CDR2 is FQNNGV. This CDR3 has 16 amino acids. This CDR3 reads CASSLGSSWRAGELFF. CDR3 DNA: TGTGCCAGCAGCTTAGGGTCTAGTTGGAGAGCCGGGGAGCTGTTTTTT. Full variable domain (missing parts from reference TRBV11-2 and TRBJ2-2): EAGVAQSPRYKIIEKRQSVAFWCNPISGHATLYWYQQILGQGPKLLIQFQNNGVVDDSQLPKDRFSAERLKGVDSTLKIQPAKLEDSAVYLCASSLGSSWRAGELFFGEGSRLTVL.

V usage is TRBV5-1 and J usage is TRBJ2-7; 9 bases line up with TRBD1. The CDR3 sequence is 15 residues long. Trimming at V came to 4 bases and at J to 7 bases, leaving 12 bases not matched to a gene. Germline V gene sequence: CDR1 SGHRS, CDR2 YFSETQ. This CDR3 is CASSMGQGEPREQYF. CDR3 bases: TGCGCCAGCAGCATGGGACAGGGAGAACCCCGGGAGCAGTACTTC. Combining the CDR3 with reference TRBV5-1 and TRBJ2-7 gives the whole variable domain KAGVTQTPRYLIKTRGQQVTLSCSPISGHRSVSWYQQTPGQGLQFLFEYFSETQRNKGNFPGRFSGRQFSNSRSEMNVSTLELGDSALYLCASSMGQGEPREQYFGPGTRLTVT.